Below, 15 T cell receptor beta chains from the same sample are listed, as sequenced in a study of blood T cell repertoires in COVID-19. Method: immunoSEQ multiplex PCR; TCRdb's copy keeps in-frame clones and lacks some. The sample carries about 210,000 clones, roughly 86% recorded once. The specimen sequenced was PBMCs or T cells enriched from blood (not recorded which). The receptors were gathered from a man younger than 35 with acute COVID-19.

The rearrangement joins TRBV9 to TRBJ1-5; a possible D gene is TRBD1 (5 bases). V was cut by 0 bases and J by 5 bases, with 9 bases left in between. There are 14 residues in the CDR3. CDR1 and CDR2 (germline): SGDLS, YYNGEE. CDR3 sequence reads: CASSVDGGDQPQHF. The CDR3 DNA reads TGTGCCAGCAGCGTAGACGGAGGGGATCAGCCCCAGCATTTT.

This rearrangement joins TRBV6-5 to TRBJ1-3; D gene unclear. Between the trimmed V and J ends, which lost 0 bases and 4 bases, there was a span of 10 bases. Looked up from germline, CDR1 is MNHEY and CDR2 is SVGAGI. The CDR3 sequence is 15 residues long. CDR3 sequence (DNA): TGTGCCAGCAGTTACTCCGCTGAGGGAGGAAACACCATATATTTT. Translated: CASSYSAEGGNTIYF.

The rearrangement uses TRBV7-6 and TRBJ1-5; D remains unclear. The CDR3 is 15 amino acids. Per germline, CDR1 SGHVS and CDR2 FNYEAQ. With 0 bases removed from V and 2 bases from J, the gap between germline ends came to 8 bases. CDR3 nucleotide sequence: TGTGCCAGCAGCTTAGCCCCCACGGGCAATCAGCCCCAGCATTTT. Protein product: CASSLAPTGNQPQHF.

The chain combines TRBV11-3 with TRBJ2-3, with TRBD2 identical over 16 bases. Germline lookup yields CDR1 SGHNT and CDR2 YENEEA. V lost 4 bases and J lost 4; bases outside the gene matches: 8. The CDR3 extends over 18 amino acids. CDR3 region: CASSSGTSGRAGADTQYF. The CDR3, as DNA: TGTGCCAGCAGCTCCGGGACTAGCGGGAGGGCCGGGGCAGATACGCAGTATTTT.

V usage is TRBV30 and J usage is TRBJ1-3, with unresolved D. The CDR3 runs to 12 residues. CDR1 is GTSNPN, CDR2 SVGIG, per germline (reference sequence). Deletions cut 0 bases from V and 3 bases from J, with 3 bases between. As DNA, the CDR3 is TGTGCCTGGAGTGTTCTTGGAAACACCATATATTTT. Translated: CAWSVLGNTIYF.

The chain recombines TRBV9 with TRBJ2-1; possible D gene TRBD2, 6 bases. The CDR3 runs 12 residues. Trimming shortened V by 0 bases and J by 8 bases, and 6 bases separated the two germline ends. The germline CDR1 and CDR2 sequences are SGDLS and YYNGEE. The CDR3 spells CASSVGDYEQFF. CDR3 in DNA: TGTGCCAGCAGCGTAGGGGACTATGAGCAGTTCTTC.

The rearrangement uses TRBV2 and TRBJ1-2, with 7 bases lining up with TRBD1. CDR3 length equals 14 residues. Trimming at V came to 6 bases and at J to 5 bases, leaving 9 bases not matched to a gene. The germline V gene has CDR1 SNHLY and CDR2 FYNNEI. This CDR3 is CASSPGQLSYGYTF. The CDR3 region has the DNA TGTGCCAGCAGCCCGGGACAGTTGTCGTATGGCTACACCTTC.

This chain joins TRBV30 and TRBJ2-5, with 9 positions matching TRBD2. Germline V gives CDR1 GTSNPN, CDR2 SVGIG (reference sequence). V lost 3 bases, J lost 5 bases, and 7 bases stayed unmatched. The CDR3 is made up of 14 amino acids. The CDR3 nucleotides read TGTGCCTGGAGCGATAGCGGGAGCTGGGAGACCCAGTACTTC. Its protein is CAWSDSGSWETQYF.

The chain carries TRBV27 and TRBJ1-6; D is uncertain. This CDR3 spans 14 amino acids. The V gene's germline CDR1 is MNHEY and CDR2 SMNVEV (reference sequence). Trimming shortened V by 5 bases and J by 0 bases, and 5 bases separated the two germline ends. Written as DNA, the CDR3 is TGTGCCAGCAGTGTGAGCTCCTATAATTCACCCCTCCACTTT. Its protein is CASSVSSYNSPLHF.

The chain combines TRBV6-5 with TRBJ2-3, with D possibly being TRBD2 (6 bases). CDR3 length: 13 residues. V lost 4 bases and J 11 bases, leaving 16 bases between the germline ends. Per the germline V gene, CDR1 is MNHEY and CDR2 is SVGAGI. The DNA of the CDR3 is TGTGCCAGCAGTTTTTCCCCGATAGCGGAGCAGTATTTT. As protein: CASSFSPIAEQYF.

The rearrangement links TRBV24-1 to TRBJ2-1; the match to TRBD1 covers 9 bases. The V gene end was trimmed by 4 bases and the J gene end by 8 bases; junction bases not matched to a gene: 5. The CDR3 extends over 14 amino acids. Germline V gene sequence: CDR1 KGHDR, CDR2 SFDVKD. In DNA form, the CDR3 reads TGTGCCACCAGTGAAAGCACAGGGGGCCATGAGCAGTTCTTC. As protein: CATSESTGGHEQFF.

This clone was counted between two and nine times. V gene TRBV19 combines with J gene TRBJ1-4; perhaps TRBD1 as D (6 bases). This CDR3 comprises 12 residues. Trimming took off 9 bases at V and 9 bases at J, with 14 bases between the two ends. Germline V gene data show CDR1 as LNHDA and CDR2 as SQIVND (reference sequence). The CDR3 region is CASAPGTQKLFF. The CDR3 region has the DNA TGTGCCAGCGCTCCCGGGACACAAAAACTGTTTTTT.

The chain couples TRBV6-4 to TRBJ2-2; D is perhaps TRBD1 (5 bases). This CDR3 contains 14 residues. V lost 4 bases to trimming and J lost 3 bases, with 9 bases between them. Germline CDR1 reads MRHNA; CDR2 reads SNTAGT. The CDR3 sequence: CASSVQVYTGELFF. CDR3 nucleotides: TGTGCCAGCAGTGTACAGGTCTACACCGGGGAGCTGTTTTTT.

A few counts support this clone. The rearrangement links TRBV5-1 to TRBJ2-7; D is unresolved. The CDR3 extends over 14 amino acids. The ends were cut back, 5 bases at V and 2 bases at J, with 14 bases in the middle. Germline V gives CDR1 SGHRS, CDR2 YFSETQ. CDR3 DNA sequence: TGCGCCAGCAGAAGGAACATAGCCACCTACGAGCAGTACTTC. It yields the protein CASRRNIATYEQYF.

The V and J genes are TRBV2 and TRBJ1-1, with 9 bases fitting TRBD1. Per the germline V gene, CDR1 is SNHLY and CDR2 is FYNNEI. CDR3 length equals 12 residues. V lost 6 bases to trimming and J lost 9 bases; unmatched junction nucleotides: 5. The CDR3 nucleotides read TGTGCCAGCAGCGACGACAGGGGGAAAGCTTTCTTT. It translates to CASSDDRGKAFF.